This T cell receptor beta chain is from a study of breast tumors, draining lymph nodes, adjacent tissues. TCRdb itself ran the multiplex PCR reads through MiXCR, one entry per CDR3 protein. This table has 200,000 to 250,000 distinct CDR3 sequences, about 34% appearing once. Breast cancer patients provided tissue from their axillary draining lymph nodes. Study-wide results and caveats: Tumors had less TCR diversity than lymph nodes, more than nontumor tissue. The lymph node origin of tumor T cells was framed as consistent with a hypothesis, not demonstrated. Most tumor T cells seemingly derive from lymph node, then expand in tumor. Compared with basal-like, luminal-like tumors shared significantly more repertoire with nontumor tissue.

With regard to this clonotype: The antigen is not known.

V gave up 3 bases and J gave up 0 bases, with 9 bases separating them. The CDR3 consists of 16 residues. Germline V gene data show CDR1 as MDHEN and CDR2 as SYDVKM. The sequenced material came from axillary lymph node tissue. J is TRBJ1-6 and V is TRBV28; D possibly corresponds to TRBD1 (6 bases). This TCR came from a female donor with breast cancer. Some clones in this sample may be carry-over from other donors' samples. The CDR3 is CASSFGGGSYNSPLHF. CDR3 sequence (DNA): TGTGCCAGCAGTTTCGGGGGCGGCTCCTATAATTCACCCCTCCACTTT. Full variable domain (remainder filled in from reference TRBV28 and TRBJ1-6): DVKVTQSSRYLVKRTGEKVFLECVQDMDHENMFWYRQDPGLGLRLIYFSYDVKMKEKGDIPEGYSVSREKKERFSLILESASTNQTSMYLCASSFGGGSYNSPLHFGNGTRLTVT.